These T cell receptor beta chains were read from a single sample in a study of blood T cell repertoires in COVID-19. Profiling relied on immunoSEQ multiplex PCR, and the TCRdb table lists in-frame clones only, not all of them. Of roughly 240,000 clones listed, roughly 85% were seen once; the top ten hold about 4.6%. Sample: peripheral blood. These receptors came from a man aged 55-75 years who had recovered from COVID-19. CDR3s include the opening cysteine and the closing phenylalanine or tryptophan. Each record gives: V gene, clone size, J gene, D gene, CDR3 DNA, CDR3 protein. D genes are given only for firm matches. Some rows have no size entry. The others give once, few or many, or a class for an expanded clone.

>TRBV7-2|NA|TRBJ1-5|NA
TGTGCCAGCAGCTCGGAGGACAGACCTACATATAGCAATCAGCCCCAGCATTTT
CASSSEDRPTYSNQPQHF
>TRBV12-3/TRBV12-4|NA|TRBJ1-6|NA
TGTGCCAGCAGACGACAGGAGGTTTCACCCCTCCACTTT
CASRRQEVSPLHF
>TRBV2|NA|TRBJ1-5|NA
TGTGCCAGCAGTGAAGGAAGCTCGGGCAATCAGCCCCAGCATTTT
CASSEGSSGNQPQHF
>TRBV12-3/TRBV12-4|NA|TRBJ1-5|NA
TGTGCCAGCAGTTTCACGTTAGCTCAGCCCCAGCATTTT
CASSFTLAQPQHF
>TRBV19|NA|TRBJ1-3|NA
TGTGCCAGTAGTATCAACCTACAGGGAACTGGAAACACCATATATTTT
CASSINLQGTGNTIYF
>TRBV4-2|NA|TRBJ2-5|TRBD2
TGTGCCAGCAGCCAAGAGGGTAGCGGGGGGCAAGAGACCCAGTACTTC
CASSQEGSGGQETQYF
>TRBV4-1|NA|TRBJ2-5|NA
TGCGCCAGCAGCCAAGACTCGGGGGTTGATGAGACCCAGTACTTC
CASSQDSGVDETQYF
>TRBV5-1|many|TRBJ2-7|NA
TGCGCCAGTGGAATGCGGACAGACTCCTACGAGCAGTACTTC
CASGMRTDSYEQYF
>TRBV7-9|NA|TRBJ1-1|TRBD1
TGTGCCAGCAGCTTTTATAGGACAGGTAGTTACACTGAAGCTTTCTTT
CASSFYRTGSYTEAFF
>TRBV30|NA|TRBJ2-5|TRBD1
TGTGCCTGGAGTGCTTCACGACAGGGTCGTGATACCCAGTACTTC
CAWSASRQGRDTQYF
>TRBV7-9|NA|TRBJ2-5|TRBD1
TGTGCCAGCAGCCGAGGGACAGGGGCGCGAGAGACCCAGTACTTC
CASSRGTGARETQYF
>TRBV7-2|NA|TRBJ1-3|TRBD1
TGTGCCAGCAGCCGGGGTTGGGACGGCAGGGGGTCTGGAAACACCATATATTTT
CASSRGWDGRGSGNTIYF
>TRBV27|NA|TRBJ2-1|NA
TGTGCCAGCAGCAACTCCTACAATGAGCAGTTCTTC
CASSNSYNEQFF
>TRBV7-2|NA|TRBJ2-1|TRBD2
TGTGCCAGCAGCCGCGGGCCTAGCGGGTACAATGAGCAGTTCTTC
CASSRGPSGYNEQFF
>TRBV7-9|NA|TRBJ2-2|NA
TGTGCCAGCAGCGCCCCCCCCAACAGGGTGGGTGCCGGGGAGCTGTTTTTT
CASSAPPNRVGAGELFF
>TRBV6-1|NA|TRBJ1-5|NA
TGTGCCAGCAGTGATCCAGGGCAGCCCCAGCATTTT
CASSDPGQPQHF
>TRBV5-6|once|TRBJ1-3|TRBD1
TGTGCCAGCAGCCTCCGCTCAGGGGGCAGCTCTGGAAACACCATATATTTT
CASSLRSGGSSGNTIYF
>TRBV5-5|NA|TRBJ1-2|NA
TGTGCCAGCAGCTTGTTCACAGGATCTAACTATGGCTACACCTTC
CASSLFTGSNYGYTF
>TRBV7-6|few|TRBJ2-2|TRBD2
TGTGCCAGCAGCTTACGCGGGGGGAACACCGGGGAGCTGTTTTTT
CASSLRGGNTGELFF
>TRBV5-4|once|TRBJ1-4|TRBD1
TGTGCCAGCAGCACTACAGGGGGCCTCGGTGAAAAACTGTTTTTT
CASSTTGGLGEKLFF
>TRBV14|NA|TRBJ2-7|TRBD2
TGTGCCAGCAGTTCGTGGCGGGGGGCCTCTTACGAGCAGTACTTC
CASSSWRGASYEQYF
>TRBV27|NA|TRBJ2-7|TRBD1
TGTGCCAGCAGTCGGACAGGGAAAAACTCGTACGAGCAGTACTTC
CASSRTGKNSYEQYF
>TRBV13|NA|TRBJ2-1|TRBD2
TGTGCCAGCAGCTTAGATCCGGCTAGCGGCTACAATGAGCAGTTCTTC
CASSLDPASGYNEQFF
>TRBV10-3|NA|TRBJ2-7|NA
TGTGCCATCAGTGAGTTGAGTGGGGGCCACTCCTACGAGCAGTACTTC
CAISELSGGHSYEQYF
>TRBV2|many|TRBJ1-1|NA
TGTGCCAGCAGTGAAGGGACAGAAATTCTTTACACTGAAGCTTTCTTT
CASSEGTEILYTEAFF
>TRBV7-8|NA|TRBJ2-1|TRBD2
TGTGCCAGCAGCTTAGCCACGGGAGGGTACAATGAGCAGTTCTTC
CASSLATGGYNEQFF
>TRBV18|NA|TRBJ1-3|TRBD1
TGTGCCAGCTCTCCGACAGGGGAAGGAAACACCATATATTTT
CASSPTGEGNTIYF
>TRBV24-1|NA|TRBJ1-6|NA
TGTGCCACCAGTTATCATTCACCCCTCCACTTT
CATSYHSPLHF
>TRBV14|NA|TRBJ2-7|TRBD2
TGTGCCAGCAGCCTGTCCGGGACCCCCTGGCGGGGGGGCACCTACGAGCAGTACTTC
CASSLSGTPWRGGTYEQYF
>TRBV19|NA|TRBJ2-3|TRBD2
TGTGCCAGTAGTACTAGCGGGGCGGGCACAGATACGCAGTATTTT
CASSTSGAGTDTQYF
>TRBV19|NA|TRBJ2-5|TRBD1
TGTGCCAGTAGTTGGGGACAGGGCCGTTCGGAGACCCAGTACTTC
CASSWGQGRSETQYF
>TRBV30|few|TRBJ2-2|NA
TGTGCCCGGGGATTGGGCCGACGGAATGTACAGACCGGGGAGCTGTTTTTT
CARGLGRRNVQTGELFF
>TRBV6-5|NA|TRBJ1-6|TRBD1
TGTGCCTCACGCCAAGGACAGGGCGGTAATTCACCCCTCCACTTT
CASRQGQGGNSPLHF
>TRBV13|NA|TRBJ2-3|NA
TGTGCCAGCAGCCAAAAAGCGGGTCTCTTTAATACGCAGTATTTT
CASSQKAGLFNTQYF
>TRBV9|NA|TRBJ2-3|TRBD2
TGTGCCAGCAGCGTCGGGGGGGCCTTAACAGATACGCAGTATTTT
CASSVGGALTDTQYF
>TRBV30|NA|TRBJ1-5|NA
TGTGCCTGGAGTCCACGACAGGTGGTCCAGCCCCAGCATTTT
CAWSPRQVVQPQHF
>TRBV5-1|NA|TRBJ2-7|NA
TGCGCCAGCACCGCAGGGGTATCCTACGAGCAGTACTTC
CASTAGVSYEQYF
>TRBV19|NA|TRBJ1-5|TRBD1
TGTGCCAGTACCCCGACAGGGATTAGCAATCAGCCCCAGCATTTT
CASTPTGISNQPQHF
>TRBV21-1|NA|TRBJ2-5|NA
TGTGCCAGCAGCAAAGACGGGGTTTGGGAGACCCAGTACTTC
CASSKDGVWETQYF
>TRBV5-1|NA|TRBJ2-2|TRBD2
TGCGCCAGCAGCTTGAAACTAGCGGGGGCTTCGAACACCGGGGAGCTGTTTTTT
CASSLKLAGASNTGELFF
>TRBV24-1|once|TRBJ2-1|NA
TGTGCCACCAGTGATCCCCGGGGGACTGAGGGGCCCTACAATGAGCAGTTCTTC
CATSDPRGTEGPYNEQFF
>TRBV15|NA|TRBJ1-1|NA
TGTGCCACCAGCAGAGCAGTAATCACTGAAGCTTTCTTT
CATSRAVITEAFF
>TRBV4-2|NA|TRBJ1-2|NA
TGTGCCAGCAGCCAGGCCGTAGACAGAAATAACTATGGCTACACCTTC
CASSQAVDRNNYGYTF
>TRBV4-1|NA|TRBJ2-7|TRBD1
TGCGCCAGCAGCCAAGCTTCGGGACAGGCCTACGAGCAGTACTTC
CASSQASGQAYEQYF
>TRBV19|few|TRBJ2-1|TRBD2
TGTGCCACGCGGGCCAGCGGGGGGGGTAATCGTGGCAGTGAGCAGTTCTTC
CATRASGGGNRGSEQFF
>TRBV5-6|NA|TRBJ1-3|TRBD1
TGTGCCAGCAGCCTTGTTGTATGGGACAGGTTTTACTCTGGAAACACCATATATTTT
CASSLVVWDRFYSGNTIYF
>TRBV7-9|NA|TRBJ1-5|NA
TGTGCCAGCATCCGGAAAGACAGGTCGTTTCAGCCCCAGCATTTT
CASIRKDRSFQPQHF
>TRBV6-1|NA|TRBJ2-5|TRBD2
TGTGCCAGCAGTGAAGAGTCTAGCGGGAGTGTAAGGACCCAGTACTTC
CASSEESSGSVRTQYF
>TRBV6-5|NA|TRBJ1-5|TRBD1
TGTGCCAGCAGTTACGTAACAGGGGGTCAGCCCCAGCATTTT
CASSYVTGGQPQHF
>TRBV7-8|NA|TRBJ2-2|TRBD1
TGTGCCAGCAGCTTATTTACAGGGGTTGCGAACACCGGGGAGCTGTTTTTT
CASSLFTGVANTGELFF
>TRBV5-4|NA|TRBJ2-1|NA
TGTGCCAGCAGCTTGGCGGGGGGCCTGGGAAATGAGCAGTTCTTC
CASSLAGGLGNEQFF